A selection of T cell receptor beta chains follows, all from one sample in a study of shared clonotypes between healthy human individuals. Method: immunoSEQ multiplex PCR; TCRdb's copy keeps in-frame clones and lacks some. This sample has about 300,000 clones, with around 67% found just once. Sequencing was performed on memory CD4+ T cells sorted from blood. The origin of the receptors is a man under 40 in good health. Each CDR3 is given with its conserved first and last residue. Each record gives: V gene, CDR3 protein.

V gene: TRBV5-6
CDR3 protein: CASSPGLAGTYNEQFF

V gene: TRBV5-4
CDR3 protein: CASSTGLARTNTGELFF

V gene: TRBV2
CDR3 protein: CASSEDREGINEQFF

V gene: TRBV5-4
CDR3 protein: CASSPLAGSSYEQYF

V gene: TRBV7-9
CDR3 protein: CASSRQGNTEAFF

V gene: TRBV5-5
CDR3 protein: CASSSQIGQFYYEQYF

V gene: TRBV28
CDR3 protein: CASSFRALQETQYF

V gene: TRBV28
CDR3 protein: CASERGEKLFF

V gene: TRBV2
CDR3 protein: CASRISRRADSSYNEQFF

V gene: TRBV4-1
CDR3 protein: CASSQIPGQGSNQPQHF

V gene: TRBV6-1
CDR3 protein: CAITRDRGPNTQYF

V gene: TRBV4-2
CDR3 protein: CASSLGGQQETQYF

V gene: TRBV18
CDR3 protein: CASSPRTAYEQYF

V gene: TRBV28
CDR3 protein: CASSRLRGEQYF

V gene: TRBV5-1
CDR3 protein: CASSLVGTGRTDTQYF

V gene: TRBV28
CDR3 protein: CASSSPGWSGRGSYEQYF

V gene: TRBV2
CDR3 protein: CASSEAGLNYNEQFF

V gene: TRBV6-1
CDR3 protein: CASITGLAEPEQYF

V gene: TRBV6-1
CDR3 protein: CASSERLAGSSTDTQYF

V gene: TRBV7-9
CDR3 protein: CASSGSPGTGISGNTIYF

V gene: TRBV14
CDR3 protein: CASRPTTGLLTGELFF

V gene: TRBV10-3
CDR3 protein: CAISESTSEQYF

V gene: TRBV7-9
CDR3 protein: CASSLERTLGGADTQYF

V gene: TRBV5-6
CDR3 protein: CASSIDTNEKLFF

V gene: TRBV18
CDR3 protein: CASSPGARGAGNTIYF

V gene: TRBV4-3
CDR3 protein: CASSPTWTGENIQYF

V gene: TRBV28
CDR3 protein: CASSFSGQPYGNQPQHF

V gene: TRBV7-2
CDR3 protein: CASSRQGRDEKLFF

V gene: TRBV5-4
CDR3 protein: CASSLDLKYEQYF